Following are 14 T cell receptor beta chains from one sample sequenced in a study of OX40 agonist ivuxolimab in advanced cancers. Produced via immunoSEQ multiplex PCR; TCRdb's table is partial and in-frame only. Here the sample spans 100,000 or so clones, 90% to 97% being singletons. The sample consisted of CD4+ or CD8+ T cells sorted from blood, taken in a trial of the OX40 agonist ivuxolimab. These receptors were collected from an adult with an advanced solid tumor such as melanoma, head and neck, liver or kidney cancer.

The rearrangement joins TRBV28 to TRBJ2-5, with 7 nucleotides matching TRBD2. The CDR3 runs to 15 residues. The junction had 5 bases not matched to a gene; V was cut back by 2 bases and J by 2 bases. CDR1 is MDHEN and CDR2 is SYDVKM in the germline V gene. The CDR3: CASSLVGTIQETQYF. In DNA form, the CDR3 reads TGTGCCAGCAGTTTAGTTGGGACTATACAAGAGACCCAGTACTTC.

This chain links TRBV19 with TRBJ1-2; D unclear. The CDR3 extends over 13 amino acids. Trimming took 3 bases from V and 4 from J, leaving 9 bases between them. Per germline, CDR1 LNHDA and CDR2 SQIVND (reference sequence). The CDR3 nucleotides read TGTGCCAGTAGTATCGGCTTCATCTATGGCTACACCTTC. Protein product: CASSIGFIYGYTF.

The rearrangement uses TRBV28 and TRBJ2-2; D is possibly TRBD1 (5 bases). V dropped 5 bases and J dropped 3 bases, with 10 bases sitting between them. This CDR3 is 14 amino acids long. CDR1 and CDR2 from the germline V gene are MDHEN and SYDVKM. The CDR3 region has the DNA TGTGCCAGCAGTGCTGACAGCTACACCGGGGAGCTGTTTTTT. Protein: CASSADSYTGELFF.

The gene calls are TRBV28 and TRBJ1-6, with D tentatively TRBD1 (5 bases). This CDR3 has 18 residues. Germline V lookup: CDR1 MDHEN, CDR2 SYDVKM. Trimming shortened V by 3 bases and J by 6 bases, and 21 bases separated the two germline ends. The CDR3 loop is CASSFPVPRQSRNSPLHF. The CDR3 DNA follows: TGTGCCAGCAGTTTCCCCGTTCCCCGACAGAGCCGTAATTCACCCCTCCACTTT.

This rearrangement joins TRBV2 to TRBJ1-4, with 9 bases fitting TRBD1. Losses at the gene ends were 6 bases for V and 8 bases for J; bases not matched to a gene: 4. CDR1 and CDR2 from the germline V gene are SNHLY and FYNNEI. The CDR3 is 13 residues long. The CDR3 coding sequence is TGTGCCAGCAGGGGACAGGGAGAAGAAAAACTGTTTTTT. It translates to CASRGQGEEKLFF.

The CDR3 protein is CASSQEARAGGPLYEQYF. DNA of the CDR3: TGTGCCAGCAGCCAAGAAGCCCGGGCGGGAGGGCCCTTATACGAGCAGTACTTC. The chain employs TRBV4-2 and TRBJ2-7, with TRBD2 matching over 9 bases. This CDR3 is built from 18 residues. J was trimmed by 4 bases and V by 0 bases; bases with no gene match: 13. Germline CDR1 reads LGHNA; CDR2 reads YNFKEQ.

The rearrangement uses TRBV11-3 and TRBJ2-2, with 9 bases aligning to TRBD1. The CDR3 runs to 18 residues. From germline, CDR1 is SGHNT and CDR2 YENEEA. V was clipped by 2 bases and J by 5 bases; unmatched bases: 12. This chain's CDR3 is CASSLLTGAGTGTGELFF. Here the CDR3 DNA reads TGTGCCAGCAGCTTACTTACAGGAGCGGGGACAGGGACCGGGGAGCTGTTTTTT.

This CDR3 reads CASSISDSSYEQYF. DNA for the CDR3: TGTGCCAGTAGTATTAGTGACTCCTCCTACGAGCAGTACTTC. V usage is TRBV19 and J usage is TRBJ2-7; D not resolved. CDR1 LNHDA and CDR2 SQIVND come from the germline V gene (reference sequence). The CDR3 totals 14 residues. The V gene lost 3 bases and the J gene lost 0 bases, with 9 bases spanning the gap.

The genes are TRBV4-3 and TRBJ2-2, with 7 bases identical to TRBD2. After removal of 1 base from V and 4 bases from J, the junction contained 3 bases not matched to a gene. This CDR3 contains 15 residues. The germline V gene encodes CDR1 LGHNA and CDR2 YSLEER. CDR3 amino acids: CASSQASGVTGELFF. CDR3 sequence (DNA): TGCGCCAGCAGCCAAGCCAGCGGGGTCACCGGGGAGCTGTTTTTT.

This clone was recorded once. The J gene is TRBJ2-3, the V gene TRBV4-1; no definite D call. Deletions cut 0 bases from V and 1 base from J, with 5 bases between. Germline values: CDR1 MGHRA, CDR2 YSYEKL. CDR3 length: 14 residues. CDR3 protein: CASSQDRGTDTQYF. The DNA for the CDR3 is TGCGCCAGCAGCCAAGATCGGGGCACAGATACGCAGTATTTT.

This rearrangement joins TRBV29-1 to TRBJ1-1; TRBD1 is a possible D gene (5 bases). The CDR3 is made up of 13 amino acids. V was clipped by 2 bases and J by 0 bases, with 7 bases between them. CDR1 SQVTM and CDR2 ANQGSEA come from the germline V gene. The CDR3 loop is CSVEPTVNTEAFF. CDR3 bases: TGCAGCGTTGAACCGACAGTGAACACTGAAGCTTTCTTT.

The sample holds one count of this clone. The chain links TRBV7-3 to TRBJ2-3; 8 nucleotides match TRBD2. J lost 0 bases, V lost 6 bases, and 11 bases had no gene match. The CDR3 runs to 17 residues. The germline V gene has CDR1 SGHTA and CDR2 FQGTGA. The CDR3 DNA sequence: TGTGCCAGCAGTTCTATAGCGGGACCCCCTAGCACAGATACGCAGTATTTT. Translation: CASSSIAGPPSTDTQYF.

The J gene is TRBJ2-3, the V gene TRBV19; 11 nucleotides match TRBD1. With 4 bases clipped from V and 6 bases from J, the junction kept 9 bases outside the gene matches. The CDR3 contains 16 residues. Germline V gene sequence: CDR1 LNHDA, CDR2 SQIVND (reference sequence). The CDR3 nucleotides are TGTGCCAGTAGTAGTCACCGGGACAGGGGGGAGGATACGCAGTATTTT. Translated: CASSSHRDRGEDTQYF.

The rearrangement links TRBV29-1 to TRBJ2-2; 8 bases align to TRBD1. CDR3 size: 14 residues. CDR1 is SQVTM, CDR2 ANQGSEA, per germline. V shed 7 bases and J 7 bases; nucleotides not matched to a gene: 11. The CDR3 here is CSAPDRDQDGELFF. The CDR3 DNA reads TGCAGCGCGCCGGACAGGGATCAAGACGGGGAGCTGTTTTTT.